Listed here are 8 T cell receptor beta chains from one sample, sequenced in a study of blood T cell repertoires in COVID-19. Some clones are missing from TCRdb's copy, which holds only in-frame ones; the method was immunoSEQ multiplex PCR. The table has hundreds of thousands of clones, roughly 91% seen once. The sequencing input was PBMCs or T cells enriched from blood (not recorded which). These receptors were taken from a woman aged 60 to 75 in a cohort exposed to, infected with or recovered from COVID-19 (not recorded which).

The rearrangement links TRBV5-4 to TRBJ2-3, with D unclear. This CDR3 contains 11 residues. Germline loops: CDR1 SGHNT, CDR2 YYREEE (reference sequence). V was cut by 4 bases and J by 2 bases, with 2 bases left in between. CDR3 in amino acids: CASSHTDTQYF. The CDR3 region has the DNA TGTGCCAGCAGCCACACAGATACGCAGTATTTT.

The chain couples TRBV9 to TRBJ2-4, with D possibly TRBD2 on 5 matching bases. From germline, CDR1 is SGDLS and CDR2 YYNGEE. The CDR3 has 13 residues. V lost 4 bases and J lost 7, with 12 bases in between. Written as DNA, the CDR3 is TGTGCCAGCAGCCCCGGGGTCTCGAACATTCAGTACTTC. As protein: CASSPGVSNIQYF.

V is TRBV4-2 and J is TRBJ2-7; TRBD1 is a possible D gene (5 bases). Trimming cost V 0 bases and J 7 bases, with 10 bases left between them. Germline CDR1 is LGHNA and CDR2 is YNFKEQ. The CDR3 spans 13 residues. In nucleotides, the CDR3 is TGTGCCAGCAGCCAAGACAGGGATCGGGAGCAGTACTTC. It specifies CASSQDRDREQYF.

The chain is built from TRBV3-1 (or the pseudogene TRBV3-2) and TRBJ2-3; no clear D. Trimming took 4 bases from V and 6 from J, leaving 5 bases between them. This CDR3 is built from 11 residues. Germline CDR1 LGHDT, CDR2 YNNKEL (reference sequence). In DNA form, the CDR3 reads TGTGCCAGCAGCCCCGGGGATACGCAGTATTTT. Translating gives CASSPGDTQYF.

CDR3 region: CAISVRGNQETQYF. CDR3 DNA sequence: TGTGCCATCAGTGTCAGGGGGAACCAAGAGACCCAGTACTTC. The V and J genes are TRBV10-3 and TRBJ2-5; TRBD1 matches 7 bases. V gave up 4 bases and J gave up 0 bases; unmatched junction bases: 2. This CDR3 has 14 amino acids. Germline lookup yields CDR1 ENHRY and CDR2 SYGVKD.

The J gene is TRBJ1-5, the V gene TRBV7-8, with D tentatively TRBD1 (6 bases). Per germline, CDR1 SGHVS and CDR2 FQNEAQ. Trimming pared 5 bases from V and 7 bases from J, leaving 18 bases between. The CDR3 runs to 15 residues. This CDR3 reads CASSGRTGSRQPQHF. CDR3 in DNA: TGTGCCAGCAGCGGAAGAACAGGGTCAAGGCAGCCCCAGCATTTT.

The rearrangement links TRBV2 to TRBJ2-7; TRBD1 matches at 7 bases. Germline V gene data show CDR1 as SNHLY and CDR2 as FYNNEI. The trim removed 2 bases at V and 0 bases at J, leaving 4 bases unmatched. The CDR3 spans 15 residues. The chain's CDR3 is CASSELGQSSYEQYF. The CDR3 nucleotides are TGTGCCAGCAGTGAATTGGGACAGAGCTCCTACGAGCAGTACTTC.

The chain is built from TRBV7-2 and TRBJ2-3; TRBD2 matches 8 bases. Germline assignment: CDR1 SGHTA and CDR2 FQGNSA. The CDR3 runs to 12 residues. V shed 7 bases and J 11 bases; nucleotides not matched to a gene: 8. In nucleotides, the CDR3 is TGTGCCAGCATGGCGGGAGGAGAAAGGCAGTATTTT. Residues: CASMAGGERQYF.